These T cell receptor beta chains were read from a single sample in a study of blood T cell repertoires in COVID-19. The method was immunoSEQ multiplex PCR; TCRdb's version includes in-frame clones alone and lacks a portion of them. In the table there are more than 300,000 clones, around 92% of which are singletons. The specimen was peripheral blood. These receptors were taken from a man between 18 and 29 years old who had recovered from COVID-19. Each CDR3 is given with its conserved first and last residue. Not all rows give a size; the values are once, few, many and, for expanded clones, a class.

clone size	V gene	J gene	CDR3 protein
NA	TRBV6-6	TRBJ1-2	CASSYQEANYGYTF
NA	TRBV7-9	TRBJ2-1	CASSLWLAGEYNEQFF
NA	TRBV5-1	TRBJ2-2	CASSLAYPNANTGELFF
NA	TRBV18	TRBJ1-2	CASSPSQGAPNYGYTF
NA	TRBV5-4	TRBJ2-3	CASSLRPTSGRGDTQYF
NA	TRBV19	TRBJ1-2	CASSDLRGGEDGYTF
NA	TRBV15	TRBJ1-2	CATSRDRYGYTF
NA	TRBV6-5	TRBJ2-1	CASGRGGVGNEQFF
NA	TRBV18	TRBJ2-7	CASSPGDRGYGYEQYF
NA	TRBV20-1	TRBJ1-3	CSASRGPESGNTIYF
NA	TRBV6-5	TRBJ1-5	CACSRTAVGPQHF
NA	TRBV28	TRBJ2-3	CASTQGTDTQYF
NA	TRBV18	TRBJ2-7	CASSGTFPYEQYF
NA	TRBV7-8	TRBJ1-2	CASSLTGTAVGGYTF
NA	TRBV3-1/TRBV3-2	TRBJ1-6	CASTPDRSNSPLHF
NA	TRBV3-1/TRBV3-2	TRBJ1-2	CASSKRDRAGLDGYTF
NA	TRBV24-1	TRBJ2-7	CATSDFPVTLAGPYEQYF
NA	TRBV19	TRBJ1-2	CASSKNRGQSYGYTF
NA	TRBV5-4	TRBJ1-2	CASSQVGGDGYTF
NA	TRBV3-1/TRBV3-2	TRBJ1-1	CASRESGRVSEAFF
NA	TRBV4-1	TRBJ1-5	CASSQDFGREGQPQHF
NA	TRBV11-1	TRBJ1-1	CASSFGHGNTEAFF
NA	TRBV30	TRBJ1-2	CAWSVGQPTLYTF
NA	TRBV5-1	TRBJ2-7	CASRSHGIDSYEQYF
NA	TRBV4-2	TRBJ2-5	CASSQEGRWGRQETQYF
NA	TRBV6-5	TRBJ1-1	CASSYQGGTEAFF
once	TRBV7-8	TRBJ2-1	CASSWSAIAQFF
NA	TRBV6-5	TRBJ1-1	CASSYFGEANTEAFF
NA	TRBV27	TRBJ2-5	CASSPLGDSYQETQYF
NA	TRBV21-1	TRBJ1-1	CASSKAGGPLNSNTEAFF
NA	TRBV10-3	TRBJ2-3	CAISEGQGADTQYF
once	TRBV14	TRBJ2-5	CASSQDIHTGAQYF